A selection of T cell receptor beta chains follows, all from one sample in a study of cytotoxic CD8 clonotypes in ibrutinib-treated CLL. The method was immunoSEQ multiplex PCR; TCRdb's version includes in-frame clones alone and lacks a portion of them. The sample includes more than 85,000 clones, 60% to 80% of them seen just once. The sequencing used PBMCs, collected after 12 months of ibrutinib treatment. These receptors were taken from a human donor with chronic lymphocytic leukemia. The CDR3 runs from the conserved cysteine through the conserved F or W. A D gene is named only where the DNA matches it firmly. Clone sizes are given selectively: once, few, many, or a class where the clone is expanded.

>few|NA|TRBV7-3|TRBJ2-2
CASSLQGTETGELFF
TGTGCCAGCAGCTTACAGGGAACGGAAACCGGGGAGCTGTTTTTT
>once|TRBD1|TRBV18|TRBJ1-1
CASSLDRGGQNTEAFF
TGTGCCAGCTCACTCGACAGGGGCGGCCAGAACACTGAAGCTTTCTTT
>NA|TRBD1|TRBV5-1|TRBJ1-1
CASSLVDRAGAEAFF
TGCGCCAGCAGCTTGGTGGACAGGGCTGGCGCTGAAGCTTTCTTT
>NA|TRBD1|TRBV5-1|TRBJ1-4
CASGPTGQVNEKLFF
TGCGCCAGCGGCCCCACGGGACAGGTTAATGAAAAACTGTTTTTT
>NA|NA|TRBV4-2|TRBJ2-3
CASSQGSLPTDTQYF
TGTGCCAGCAGCCAAGGTTCCCTACCCACAGATACGCAGTATTTT
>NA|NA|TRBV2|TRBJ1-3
CASSGTVGNTIYF
TGTGCCAGCAGTGGAACAGTTGGAAACACCATATATTTT
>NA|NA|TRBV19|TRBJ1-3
CASSIELTEGPGNTIYF
TGTGCCAGTAGTATAGAACTTACGGAGGGACCTGGAAACACCATATATTTT
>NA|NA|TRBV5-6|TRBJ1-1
CASSFLTGTEAFF
TGTGCCAGCAGCTTTCTTACGGGAACTGAAGCTTTCTTT
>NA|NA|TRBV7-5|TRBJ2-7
CARSFLAGVQFYEQYF
TGTGCCAGAAGCTTTTTAGCGGGGGTGCAATTCTACGAGCAGTACTTC
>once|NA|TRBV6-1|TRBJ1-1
CASSPRVAEAFF
TGTGCCAGCAGCCCCAGGGTAGCTGAAGCTTTCTTT
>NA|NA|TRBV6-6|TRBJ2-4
CASSYGAPLAKNIQYF
TGTGCCAGCAGTTACGGGGCCCCCTTAGCCAAAAACATTCAGTACTTC
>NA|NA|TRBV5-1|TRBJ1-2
CASRKTGDYGYTF
TGCGCCAGCAGGAAGACAGGAGATTATGGCTACACCTTC
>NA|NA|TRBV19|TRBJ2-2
CASSIGAVGELFF
TGTGCCAGTAGTATTGGGGCGGTCGGGGAGCTGTTTTTT
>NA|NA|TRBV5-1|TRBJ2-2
CASSFLTATGELFF
TGCGCCAGCAGCTTTTTGACGGCCACCGGGGAGCTGTTTTTT
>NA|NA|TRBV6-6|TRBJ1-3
CASSNGQSSGNTIYF
TGTGCCAGCAGTAATGGACAGAGCTCTGGAAACACCATATATTTT
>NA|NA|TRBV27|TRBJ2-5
CASSRPRETQYF
TGTGCCAGCAGTCGTCCAAGAGAGACCCAGTACTTC
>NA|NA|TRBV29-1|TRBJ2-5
CSVEDLNVPGETQYF
TGCAGCGTTGAAGATCTGAACGTCCCTGGGGAGACCCAGTACTTC